The T cell receptor (beta chain) described here comes from a study of T cell repertoires in cytomegalovirus infection. Via MiXCR, TCRdb re-called the reads, giving one row per CDR3 protein. The table has 200,000 to 250,000 distinct CDR3 sequences, 6.5% seen once. This clonotype was detected ten times or more. Its antigen is unidentified. This CDR3 has 14 amino acids. V was trimmed by 5 bases and J by 5 bases, leaving 16 bases between them. Germline V gives CDR1 SGHDN, CDR2 FVKESK. Broader study findings: Within the response measured ex vivo, HLA-C-restricted CMV-specific TCR beta clonotypes were dominant.

This TCR came from a human donor in good health (CMV status not recorded). Some clones in this sample may be carry-over from other donors' samples. The sample taken for sequencing was PBMCs. V gene TRBV14 combines with J gene TRBJ2-7, with D unclear. The CDR3 sequence: CASSSQKGFNEQYF. The CDR3 bases are TGTGCCAGCAGCTCACAAAAAGGGTTCAACGAGCAGTACTTC.